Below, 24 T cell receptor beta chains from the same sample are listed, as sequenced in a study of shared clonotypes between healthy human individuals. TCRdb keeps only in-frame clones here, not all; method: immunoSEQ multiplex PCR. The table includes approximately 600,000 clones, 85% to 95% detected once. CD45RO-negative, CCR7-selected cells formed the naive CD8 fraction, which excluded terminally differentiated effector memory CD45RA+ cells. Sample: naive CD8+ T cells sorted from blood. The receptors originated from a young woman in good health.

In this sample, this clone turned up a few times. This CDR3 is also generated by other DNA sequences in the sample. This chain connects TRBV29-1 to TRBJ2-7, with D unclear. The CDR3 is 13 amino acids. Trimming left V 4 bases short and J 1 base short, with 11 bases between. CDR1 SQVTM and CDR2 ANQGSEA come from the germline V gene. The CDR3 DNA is TGCAGCGTTGTAACGGGTATTTCCTACGAGCAGTACTTC. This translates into CSVVTGISYEQYF.

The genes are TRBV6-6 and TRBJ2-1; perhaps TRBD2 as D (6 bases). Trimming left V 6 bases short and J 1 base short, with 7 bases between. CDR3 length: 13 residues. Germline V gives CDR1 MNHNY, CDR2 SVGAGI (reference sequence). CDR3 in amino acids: CASSGSSYNEQFF. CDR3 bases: TGTGCCAGCAGCGGGAGTTCCTACAATGAGCAGTTCTTC.

The CDR3 loop is CASSEGLAGEQYF. CDR3 DNA: TGTGCCAGCAGTGAAGGACTAGCGGGGGAGCAGTACTTC. The J gene is TRBJ2-7, the V gene TRBV2; 11 nucleotides line up with TRBD2. V shed 1 base, J shed 7 bases, and the junction held 0 bases outside the gene matches. The CDR3 runs to 13 residues. Germline V gives CDR1 SNHLY, CDR2 FYNNEI.

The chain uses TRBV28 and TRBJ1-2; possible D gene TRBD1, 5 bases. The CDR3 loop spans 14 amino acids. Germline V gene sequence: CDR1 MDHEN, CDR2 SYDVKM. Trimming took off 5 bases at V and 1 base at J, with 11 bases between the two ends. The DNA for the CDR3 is TGTGCCAGCAGTACGGGGGTGATTAACTATGGCTACACCTTC. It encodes CASSTGVINYGYTF.

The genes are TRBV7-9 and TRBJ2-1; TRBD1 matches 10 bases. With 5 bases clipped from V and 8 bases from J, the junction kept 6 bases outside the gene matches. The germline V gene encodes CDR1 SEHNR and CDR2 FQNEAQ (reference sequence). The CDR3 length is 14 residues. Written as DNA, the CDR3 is TGTGCCAGCAGCCCGGACAGGGGGAGGTATGAGCAGTTCTTC. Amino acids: CASSPDRGRYEQFF.

The CDR3 DNA sequence: TGTGCCAGCAGCCCCTACAGGGGGCCCGGGGAGCTGTTTTTT. This gives the protein CASSPYRGPGELFF. V gene TRBV11-3 combines with J gene TRBJ2-2; 9 bases match TRBD1. The CDR3 is 14 amino acids. V shed 5 bases, J shed 6 bases, and the junction held 4 bases outside the gene matches. Germline lookup yields CDR1 SGHNT and CDR2 YENEEA. The full variable domain, completed using reference TRBV11-3 and TRBJ2-2, is EAGVVQSPRYKIIEKKQPVAFWCNPISGHNTLYWYLQNLGQGPELLIRYENEEAVDDSQLPKDRFSAERLKGVDSTLKIQPAELGDSAVYLCASSPYRGPGELFFGEGSRLTVL.

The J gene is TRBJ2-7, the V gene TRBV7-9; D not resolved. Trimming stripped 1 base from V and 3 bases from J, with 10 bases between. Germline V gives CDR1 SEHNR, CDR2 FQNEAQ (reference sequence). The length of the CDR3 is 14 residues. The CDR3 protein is CASSLVGRDYEQYF. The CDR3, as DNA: TGTGCCAGCAGCTTAGTGGGCAGAGACTACGAGCAGTACTTC.

As DNA, the CDR3 is TGTGCCATCAGGCAAACTAGCGGGCTCAATGAGCAGTTCTTC. Amino acid sequence: CAIRQTSGLNEQFF. The J gene is TRBJ2-1, the V gene TRBV10-3, with 9 nucleotides matching TRBD2. V gave up 6 bases and J gave up 6 bases; unmatched junction bases: 6. The CDR3 has 14 amino acids. Germline V gene sequence: CDR1 ENHRY, CDR2 SYGVKD.

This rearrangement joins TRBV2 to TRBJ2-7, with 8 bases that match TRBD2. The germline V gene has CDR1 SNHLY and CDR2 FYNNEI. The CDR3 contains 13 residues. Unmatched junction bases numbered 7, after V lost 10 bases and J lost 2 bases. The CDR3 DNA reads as TGTGCCACCGGGAGGGCTGAAACCTACGAGCAGTACTTC. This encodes CATGRAETYEQYF.

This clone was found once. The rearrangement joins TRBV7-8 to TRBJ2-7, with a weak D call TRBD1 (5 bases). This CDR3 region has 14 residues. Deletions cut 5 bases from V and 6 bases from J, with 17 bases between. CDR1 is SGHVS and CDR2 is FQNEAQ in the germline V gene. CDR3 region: CASSNEGEWSEQYF. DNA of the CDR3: TGTGCCAGCAGCAACGAAGGGGAATGGTCCGAGCAGTACTTC. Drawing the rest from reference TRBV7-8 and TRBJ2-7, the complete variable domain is GAGVSQSPRYKVAKRGQDVALRCDPISGHVSLFWYQQALGQGPEFLTYFQNEAQLDKSGLPSDRFFAERPEGSVSTLKIQRTQQEDSAVYLCASSNEGEWSEQYFGPGTRLTVT.

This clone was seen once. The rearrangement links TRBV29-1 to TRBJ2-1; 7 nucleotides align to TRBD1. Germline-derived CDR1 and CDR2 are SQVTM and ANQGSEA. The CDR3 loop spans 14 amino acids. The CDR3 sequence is CSQKGACSYNEQFF. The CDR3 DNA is TGCAGTCAAAAGGGGGCCTGCTCCTACAATGAGCAGTTCTTC.

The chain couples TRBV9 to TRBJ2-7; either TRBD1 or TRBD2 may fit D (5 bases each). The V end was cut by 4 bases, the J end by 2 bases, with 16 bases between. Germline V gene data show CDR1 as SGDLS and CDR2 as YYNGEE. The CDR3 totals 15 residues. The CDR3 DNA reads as TGTGCCAGCAGCCCCGAGGTTGGGACGGCCTACGAGCAGTACTTC. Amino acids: CASSPEVGTAYEQYF.

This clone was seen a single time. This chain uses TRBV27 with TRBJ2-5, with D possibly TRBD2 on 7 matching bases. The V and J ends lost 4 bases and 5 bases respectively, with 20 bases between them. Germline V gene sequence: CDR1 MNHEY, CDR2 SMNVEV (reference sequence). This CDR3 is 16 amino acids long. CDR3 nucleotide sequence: TGTGCCAGCAGTTCAAGGGCCCCGGGGGGCCCGGAGACCCAGTACTTC. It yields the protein CASSSRAPGGPETQYF.

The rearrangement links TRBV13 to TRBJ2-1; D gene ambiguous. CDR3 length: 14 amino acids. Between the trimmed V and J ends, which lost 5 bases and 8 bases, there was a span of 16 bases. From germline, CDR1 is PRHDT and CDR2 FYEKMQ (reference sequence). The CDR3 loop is CASSPSLGGYEQFF. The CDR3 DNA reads TGTGCCAGCAGCCCCAGCCTCGGTGGCTATGAGCAGTTCTTC.

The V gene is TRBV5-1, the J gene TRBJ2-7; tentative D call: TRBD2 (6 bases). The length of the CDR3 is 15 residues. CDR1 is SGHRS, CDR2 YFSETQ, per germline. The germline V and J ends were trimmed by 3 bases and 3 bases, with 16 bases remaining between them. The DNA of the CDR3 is TGCGCCAGCAGCTCCTCTAGCGTGCCATTCTACGAGCAGTACTTC. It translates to CASSSSSVPFYEQYF.

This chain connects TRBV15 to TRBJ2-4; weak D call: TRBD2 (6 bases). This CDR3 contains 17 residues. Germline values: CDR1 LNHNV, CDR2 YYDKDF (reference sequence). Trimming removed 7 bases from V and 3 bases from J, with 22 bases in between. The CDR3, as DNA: TGTGCCACCACAATCCAGGCGGGGCGGAAGGTCAAAAACATTCAGTACTTC. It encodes CATTIQAGRKVKNIQYF.

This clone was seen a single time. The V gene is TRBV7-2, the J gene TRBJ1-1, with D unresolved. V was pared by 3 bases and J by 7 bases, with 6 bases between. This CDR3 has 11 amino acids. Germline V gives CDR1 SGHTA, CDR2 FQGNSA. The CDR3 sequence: CASSLYSEAFF. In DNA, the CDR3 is TGTGCCAGCAGCTTGTACAGTGAAGCTTTCTTT. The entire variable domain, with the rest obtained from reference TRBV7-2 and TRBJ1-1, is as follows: GAGVSQSPSNKVTEKGKDVELRCDPISGHTALYWYRQSLGQGLEFLIYFQGNSAPDKSGLPSDRFSAERTGGSVSTLTIQRTQQEDSAVYLCASSLYSEAFFGQGTRLTVV.

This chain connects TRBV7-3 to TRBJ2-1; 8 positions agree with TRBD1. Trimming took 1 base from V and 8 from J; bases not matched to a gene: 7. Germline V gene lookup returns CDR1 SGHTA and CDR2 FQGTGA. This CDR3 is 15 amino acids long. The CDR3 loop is CASSLNTGGMDEQFF. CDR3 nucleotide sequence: TGTGCCAGCAGCTTAAACACAGGGGGTATGGATGAGCAGTTCTTC.

The CDR3 coding sequence is TGCGCCAGCAGCTTATGGGGTGGTACTGAAGCTTTCTTT. It encodes CASSLWGGTEAFF. This chain joins TRBV5-1 and TRBJ1-1; the D is unclear. V was clipped by 2 bases and J by 5 bases, with 10 bases between them. The CDR3 spans 13 residues. Germline CDR1 reads SGHRS; CDR2 reads YFSETQ. The full variable domain, its missing parts supplied by reference TRBV5-1 and TRBJ1-1, is KAGVTQTPRYLIKTRGQQVTLSCSPISGHRSVSWYQQTPGQGLQFLFEYFSETQRNKGNFPGRFSGRQFSNSRSEMNVSTLELGDSALYLCASSLWGGTEAFFGQGTRLTVV.

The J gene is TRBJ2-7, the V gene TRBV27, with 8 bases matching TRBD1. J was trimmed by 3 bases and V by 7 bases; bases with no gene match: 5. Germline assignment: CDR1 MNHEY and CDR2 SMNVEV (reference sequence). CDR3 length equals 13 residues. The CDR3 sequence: CASTGGTGYEQYF. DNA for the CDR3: TGTGCCAGCACAGGTGGGACAGGCTACGAGCAGTACTTC.

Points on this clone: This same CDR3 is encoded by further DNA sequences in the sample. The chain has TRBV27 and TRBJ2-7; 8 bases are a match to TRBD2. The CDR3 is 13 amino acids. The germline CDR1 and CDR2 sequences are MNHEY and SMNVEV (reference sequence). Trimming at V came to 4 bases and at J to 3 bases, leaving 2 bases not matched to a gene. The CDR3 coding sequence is TGTGCCAGCAGTTCAAGCGGGAGCTACGAGCAGTACTTC. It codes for CASSSSGSYEQYF.

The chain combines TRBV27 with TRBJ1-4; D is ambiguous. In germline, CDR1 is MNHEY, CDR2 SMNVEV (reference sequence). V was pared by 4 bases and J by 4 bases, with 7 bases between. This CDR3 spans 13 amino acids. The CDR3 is CASSWQSNEKLFF. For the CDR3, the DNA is TGTGCCAGCAGTTGGCAGAGTAATGAAAAACTGTTTTTT.

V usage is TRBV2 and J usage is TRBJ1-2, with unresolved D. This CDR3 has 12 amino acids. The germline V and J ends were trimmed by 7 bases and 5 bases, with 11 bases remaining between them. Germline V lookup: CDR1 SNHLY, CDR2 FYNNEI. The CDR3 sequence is CASTVSVYGYTF. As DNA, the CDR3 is TGTGCCAGCACGGTCAGCGTTTATGGCTACACCTTC.

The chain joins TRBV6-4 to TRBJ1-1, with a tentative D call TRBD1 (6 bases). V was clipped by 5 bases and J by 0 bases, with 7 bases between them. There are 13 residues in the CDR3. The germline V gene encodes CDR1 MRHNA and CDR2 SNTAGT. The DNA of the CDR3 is TGTGCCAGCAGTCAGGGGTTGAACACTGAAGCTTTCTTT. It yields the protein CASSQGLNTEAFF.